Presented here are 12 T cell receptor beta chains from one specimen sequenced in a study of preoperative IRX-2 immunotherapy in early breast cancer. Treatment meaning: preoperative locoregional IRX-2 cytokine immunotherapy. Repertoires were generated with immunoSEQ multiplex PCR, while TCRdb's copy carries only in-frame clones and drops some. The repertoire holds around 10,000 clones, with roughly 80% as singletons. The material sequenced was lymph node tissue, taken before IRX-2 immunotherapy. All receptors derive from a human donor with breast cancer.

The chain recombines TRBV7-6 with TRBJ2-1; 8 bases agree with TRBD2. The germline gives CDR1 SGHVS, CDR2 FNYEAQ. V gave up 5 bases and J gave up 4 bases; unmatched junction bases: 4. The length of the CDR3 is 14 residues. The DNA for the CDR3 is TGTGCCAGCAGCCCTTTAGCGGGATACAATGAGCAGTTCTTC. Translated, it gives CASSPLAGYNEQFF.

This sequence joins TRBV11-3 and TRBJ2-2; D is possibly TRBD2 (5 bases). The germline gives CDR1 SGHNT, CDR2 YENEEA. V lost 6 bases to trimming and J lost 1 base, with 12 bases between them. The CDR3 contains 15 residues. CDR3 amino acids: CASRSSGKNTGELFF. The CDR3 DNA is TGTGCCAGCAGGAGTTCGGGGAAGAACACCGGGGAGCTGTTTTTT.

A single count supports this clone. The rearrangement uses TRBV29-1 and TRBJ2-3; D not certain. The CDR3 totals 14 residues. The germline V and J ends were trimmed by 3 bases and 1 base, with 11 bases remaining between them. Germline-derived CDR1 and CDR2 are SQVTM and ANQGSEA. In nucleotides, the CDR3 is TGCAGCGTTGAGGGTTATTATGGCACAGATACGCAGTATTTT. This translates into CSVEGYYGTDTQYF.

This rearrangement joins TRBV11-3 to TRBJ2-1, with TRBD2 matching 7 bases. The germline gives CDR1 SGHNT, CDR2 YENEEA. This CDR3 is built from 15 residues. The V gene end was trimmed by 5 bases and the J gene end by 0 bases; junction bases not matched to a gene: 4. CDR3 in DNA: TGTGCCAGCAGCCCAGCGGGGACCTCCTACAATGAGCAGTTCTTC. This sequence encodes CASSPAGTSYNEQFF.

The V call is TRBV11-3, the J call TRBJ1-4, with D hard to call. The germline V gene has CDR1 SGHNT and CDR2 YENEEA. Trimming left V 3 bases short and J 7 bases short, with 15 bases between. The CDR3 sequence is 15 residues long. CDR3 protein: CASSFEYSIGEKLFF. DNA of the CDR3: TGTGCCAGCAGCTTTGAGTATTCAATCGGTGAAAAACTGTTTTTT.

This chain uses TRBV5-1 with TRBJ2-1, with a possible D match to TRBD2 (5 bases). Trimming cost V 4 bases and J 8 bases, with 16 bases left between them. Per the germline V gene, CDR1 is SGHRS and CDR2 is YFSETQ. The CDR3 has 14 amino acids. For the CDR3, the DNA is TGCGCCAGCAGCGCCGGGGTGGTGGCGGATGAGCAGTTCTTC. Its protein product is CASSAGVVADEQFF.

This chain links TRBV15 with TRBJ1-3; D gene ambiguous. The V gene's germline CDR1 is LNHNV and CDR2 YYDKDF (reference sequence). With 0 bases removed from V and 3 bases from J, the gap between germline ends came to 9 bases. The CDR3 length is 15 residues. The CDR3 reads CATSRDPNNGNTIYF. CDR3 bases: TGTGCCACCAGCAGAGACCCGAACAATGGAAACACCATATATTTT.

V and J are TRBV28 and TRBJ2-1, with a possible D match to TRBD2 (6 bases). Trimming removed 7 bases at V and 2 bases at J, with 21 bases between. Germline V gene data show CDR1 as MDHEN and CDR2 as SYDVKM. This CDR3 contains 17 residues. CDR3 sequence: CASTYDPAGLPYNEQFF. The DNA for the CDR3 is TGTGCCAGCACCTACGATCCAGCGGGCCTACCCTACAATGAGCAGTTCTTC.

There are a few counts of this clone. This rearrangement joins TRBV30 to TRBJ1-3; D may be TRBD1 (6 bases). The CDR3 runs 13 residues. Germline lookup yields CDR1 GTSNPN and CDR2 SVGIG (reference sequence). The germline V and J ends were trimmed by 3 bases and 0 bases, with 6 bases remaining between them. CDR3 loop: CAWRGHSGNTIYF. The CDR3 DNA is TGTGCCTGGAGGGGACACTCTGGAAACACCATATATTTT.

The chain recombines TRBV11-3 with TRBJ1-1; D remains unclear. Trimming cost V 1 base and J 3 bases, with 9 bases left between them. Germline V gene lookup returns CDR1 SGHNT and CDR2 YENEEA. This CDR3 comprises 14 residues. CDR3 bases: TGTGCCAGCAGCTTAGGAGTATGGGACACTGAAGCTTTCTTT. It specifies CASSLGVWDTEAFF.

The chain employs TRBV6-7 and TRBJ1-4, with TRBD1 matching over 8 bases. TRBV6-7 is an ORF; its function is uncertain. This CDR3 contains 16 residues. J gave up 4 bases and V 4 bases, and 8 bases lay outside the gene matches. CDR3 DNA sequence: TGTGCCAGCAGTTTGCGGACAGGGCGGAATAATGAAAAACTGTTTTTT. The encoded protein is CASSLRTGRNNEKLFF.

This chain connects TRBV6-8 to TRBJ1-2, with 9 positions matching TRBD1. The J segment lost 7 bases and the V segment lost 4 bases, leaving 10 bases of the junction unmatched. CDR1 and CDR2 from the germline V gene are MNHGY and SAAAGT. The CDR3 has 15 amino acids. The CDR3 protein is CASSFPGQGLRGYTF. As DNA, the CDR3 is TGTGCCAGCAGTTTTCCGGGACAGGGCTTGCGTGGCTACACCTTC.